The 19 T cell receptor beta chains reported below all come from one sample, sequenced in a study of cytomegalovirus exposure and HLA in healthy donors. The primer mix had 60 Vbeta and 13 Jbeta primers. The method was immunoSEQ multiplex PCR; TCRdb's version includes in-frame clones alone and lacks a portion of them. The sample includes approximately 150,000 clones, roughly 79% seen only once; the top ten take about 1.3%. Material for sequencing was PBMCs. All receptors come from a woman in her forties or fifties in good health and CMV-seronegative.

This chain links TRBV28 with TRBJ1-5, with 7 bases fitting TRBD1. In germline, CDR1 is MDHEN, CDR2 SYDVKM. The CDR3 runs 14 residues. Trimming removed 3 bases from V and 4 bases from J; junction bases left unmatched: 3. In nucleotides, the CDR3 is TGTGCCAGCAGTTTCGGGACAGCGAATCAGCCCCAGCATTTT. Its translation: CASSFGTANQPQHF.

CDR3 sequence (DNA): TGCGCCAGCAGCTTGATCGGTAGCGGCTCCAACTACGAGCAGTACTTC. Its translation: CASSLIGSGSNYEQYF. The chain uses TRBV5-1 and TRBJ2-7, with a weak D call TRBD2 (6 bases). Trimming stripped 1 base from V and 3 bases from J, with 17 bases between. CDR1 and CDR2 (germline): SGHRS, YFSETQ. The CDR3 has 16 residues. The variable domain in full, with the rest retrieved from reference TRBV5-1 and TRBJ2-7, is KAGVTQTPRYLIKTRGQQVTLSCSPISGHRSVSWYQQTPGQGLQFLFEYFSETQRNKGNFPGRFSGRQFSNSRSEMNVSTLELGDSALYLCASSLIGSGSNYEQYFGPGTRLTVT.

This clone was detected only once. The CDR3 region has the DNA TGTGCCAGCTCAAATATGGTACCGACAGGGGTTGGGAACACTGAAGCTTTCTTT. Translated: CASSNMVPTGVGNTEAFF. The chain uses TRBV18 and TRBJ1-1, with 8 nucleotides matching TRBD1. The trim removed 5 bases at V and 1 base at J, leaving 15 bases unmatched. The germline gives CDR1 KGHSH, CDR2 LQKENI. The CDR3 sequence is 18 residues long.

The genes are TRBV4-2 and TRBJ1-2; D is perhaps TRBD1 (6 bases). Germline values: CDR1 LGHNA, CDR2 YNFKEQ. The CDR3 is 12 amino acids. With 5 bases removed from V and 8 bases from J, the gap between germline ends came to 12 bases. The CDR3 loop reads CASSGGAGGYTF. In DNA form, the CDR3 reads TGTGCCAGCAGCGGGGGGGCAGGAGGCTACACCTTC.

This chain uses TRBV19 with TRBJ2-7; 7 positions agree with TRBD2. This CDR3 is 14 amino acids long. V dropped 2 bases and J dropped 4; count of bases not matched to a gene: 5. The germline CDR1 and CDR2 sequences are LNHDA and SQIVND (reference sequence). The CDR3 spells CASSILTGGYEQYF. CDR3 DNA: TGTGCCAGTAGTATATTGACGGGAGGTTACGAGCAGTACTTC.

This clone turned up a few times. CDR3 nucleotides: TGCGCCAGCAGCCAAGATGGAATGAGGACTGAAGCTTTCTTT. It codes for CASSQDGMRTEAFF. The chain links TRBV4-3 to TRBJ1-1; D remains ambiguous. Trimming removed 0 bases from V and 5 bases from J, with 10 bases in between. From germline, CDR1 is LGHNA and CDR2 YSLEER. The CDR3 extends over 14 amino acids.

This chain connects TRBV28 to TRBJ2-3; D remains unclear. V was shortened by 4 bases and J by 4 bases, with 15 bases between the two germline ends. The germline gives CDR1 MDHEN, CDR2 SYDVKM. This CDR3 has 15 residues. The CDR3 is CASSSGFVGADTQYF. The CDR3 DNA reads as TGTGCCAGCAGTTCCGGGTTCGTTGGTGCAGATACGCAGTATTTT.

J is TRBJ2-5 and V is TRBV6-6, with TRBD2 as a possible D gene (5 bases). Between the trimmed V and J ends, which lost 4 bases and 4 bases, there was a span of 13 bases. Germline loops: CDR1 MNHNY, CDR2 SVGAGI (reference sequence). This CDR3 contains 14 residues. The CDR3 DNA reads as TGTGCCAGCAGTTCCCTAGGACTCGGAGAGACCCAGTACTTC. Its translation: CASSSLGLGETQYF.

The chain couples TRBV7-9 to TRBJ2-3; 8 nucleotides agree with TRBD1. CDR1 and CDR2 (germline): SEHNR, FQNEAQ (reference sequence). The V gene end was trimmed by 5 bases and the J gene end by 5 bases; junction bases not matched to a gene: 9. This CDR3 comprises 15 residues. The CDR3 sequence is CASSQGALKRDTQYF. The CDR3 region has the DNA TGTGCCAGCAGCCAGGGGGCCCTGAAGAGAGATACGCAGTATTTT.

The DNA of the CDR3 is TGCGCCAGCAGCCAGATCCCCGGGCAAACAGGGGCCTCTGGGGCCAACGTCCTGACTTTC. This codes for CASSQIPGQTGASGANVLTF. The chain combines TRBV4-3 with TRBJ2-6; 7 bases match TRBD1. Per the germline V gene, CDR1 is LGHNA and CDR2 is YSLEER. V lost 3 bases to trimming and J lost 0 bases; unmatched junction nucleotides: 14. This CDR3 comprises 20 residues.

This sequence joins TRBV7-2 and TRBJ2-1; perhaps TRBD2 as D (6 bases). The CDR3 runs 12 residues. The V end was cut by 11 bases, the J end by 2 bases, with 10 bases between. Germline V CDR1 and CDR2: SGHTA, FQGNSA. CDR3 nucleotides: TGTGCCGGGGGGAATACCTACAATGAGCAGTTCTTC. Translation gives CAGGNTYNEQFF.

The chain links TRBV9 to TRBJ2-3, with TRBD2 matching 8 bases. Trimming at V came to 0 bases and at J to 0 bases, leaving 15 bases not matched to a gene. Germline V gives CDR1 SGDLS, CDR2 YYNGEE. CDR3 length: 20 residues. The CDR3 region is CASSVEGLWGAGGSTDTQYF. The CDR3 nucleotides are TGTGCCAGCAGCGTAGAGGGCCTCTGGGGGGCGGGAGGTAGCACAGATACGCAGTATTTT.

The chain is built from TRBV9 and TRBJ2-3; 7 nucleotides match TRBD1. The V segment lost 5 bases and the J segment 1 base; nucleotides outside the gene matches: 4. Germline loops: CDR1 SGDLS, CDR2 YYNGEE. The CDR3 is 14 residues long. CDR3: CASRKGAGTDTQYF. CDR3 sequence (DNA): TGTGCCAGCAGGAAGGGGGCTGGCACAGATACGCAGTATTTT.

This rearrangement joins TRBV28 to TRBJ2-2; possible D gene TRBD2, 5 bases. Trimming left V 10 bases short and J 4 bases short, with 22 bases between. Per germline, CDR1 MDHEN and CDR2 SYDVKM. The CDR3 consists of 16 residues. In DNA, the CDR3 is TGTGCCACCCTAACCCTTCGCCGCGGGCGCACCGGGGAGCTGTTTTTT. Its protein product is CATLTLRRGRTGELFF.

V and J are TRBV7-9 and TRBJ2-1; D is undetermined. This CDR3 has 15 amino acids. Trimming pared 1 base from V and 7 bases from J, leaving 14 bases between. Per the germline V gene, CDR1 is SEHNR and CDR2 is FQNEAQ (reference sequence). CDR3 nucleotide sequence: TGTGCCAGCAGCTTAGGCACCTCGGAGAGGAATGAGCAGTTCTTC. It codes for CASSLGTSERNEQFF.

The table lists this clone with a count of one. The genes are TRBV2 and TRBJ1-2; 8 bases agree with TRBD1. The CDR3 has 15 residues. CDR1 SNHLY and CDR2 FYNNEI come from the germline V gene. V was pared by 2 bases and J by 6 bases, with 8 bases of the junction left unmatched. CDR3 in DNA: TGTGCCAGCAGTGAACCACCTCCAGGGGGCCATGGCTACACCTTC. This encodes CASSEPPPGGHGYTF.

This clone was seen many times. The chain recombines TRBV5-6 with TRBJ2-1; D ambiguous. The CDR3 length is 15 residues. V shed 4 bases and J shed 4 bases, with 15 bases lying between them. The germline CDR1 and CDR2 sequences are SGHDT and YYEEEE. DNA of the CDR3: TGTGCCAGCAGCCCTACCCGGGTAGCTTACAATGAGCAGTTCTTC. The encoded protein is CASSPTRVAYNEQFF.

J is TRBJ2-3 and V is TRBV4-3; TRBD2 is a possible D gene (7 bases). The CDR3 is 16 residues long. Between the trimmed V and J ends, which lost 3 bases and 4 bases, there was a span of 17 bases. Germline values: CDR1 LGHNA, CDR2 YSLEER. CDR3: CASSQSTRGGSDTQYF. The CDR3 region has the DNA TGCGCCAGCAGCCAGTCAACGAGGGGGGGGTCAGATACGCAGTATTTT.

This chain uses TRBV28 with TRBJ2-3; 9 bases match TRBD2. V lost 5 bases, J lost 3 bases, and 15 bases stayed unmatched. Germline CDR1 reads MDHEN; CDR2 reads SYDVKM. The CDR3 extends over 18 amino acids. For the CDR3, the DNA is TGTGCCAGCAGTCCTGGTGCGGGGGGGCCCGGGGGGACAGATACGCAGTATTTT. It translates to CASSPGAGGPGGTDTQYF.